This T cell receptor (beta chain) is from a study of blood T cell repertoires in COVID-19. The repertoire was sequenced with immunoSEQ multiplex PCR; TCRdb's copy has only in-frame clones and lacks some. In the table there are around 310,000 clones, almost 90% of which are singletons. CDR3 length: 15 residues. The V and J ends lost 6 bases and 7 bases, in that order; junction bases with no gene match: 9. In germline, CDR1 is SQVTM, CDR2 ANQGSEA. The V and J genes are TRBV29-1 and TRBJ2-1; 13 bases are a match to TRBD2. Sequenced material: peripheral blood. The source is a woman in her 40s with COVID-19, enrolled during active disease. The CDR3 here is CSVTRSLAGGNEQFF. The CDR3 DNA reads TGCAGCGTGACCCGGTCACTAGCGGGAGGGAATGAGCAGTTCTTC.